Given below is one T cell receptor beta chain in context. Its antigen is still unknown. Base-call qualities are not available, and no considerably larger clone is one nucleotide away. Surgical brain or tumor specimens were cryofrozen in liquid nitrogen immediately after resection, and peripheral blood cells were collected concurrently. The data were taken from a study of glioma-infiltrating T cells (dated by TCRdb to about 2016). At the level of the whole study: Low-grade gliomas were represented by WHO grade II oligodendrogliomas or astrocytomas, and glioblastomas were represented by WHO grade IV tumors that were sampled at initial rather than recurrent diagnosis. Glioma patients received dexamethasone for six or fewer days before surgery. For blood libraries, the target was about 4- to 11-fold sequencing coverage of some 960,000 peripheral T cells. The study sequenced TCR alpha- and beta-chain repertoires from glioma tissue, from non-neoplastic brain tissue and from matched peripheral blood mononuclear cells. Each tissue-infiltrating repertoire was compared with the same patient's peripheral blood repertoire to measure divergence between tissue and blood T-cell populations. The paired cohort was made up of three low-grade glioma patients, 7 to 9 primary glioblastoma patients and three non-glioma patients who contributed non-neoplastic brain tissue.

The iRepertoire nested amplicon-rescue multiplex PCR (arm-PCR) platform was used to amplify TCR alpha and beta CDR3 regions from RNA. One-step reverse transcription and amplification used about 95-400 ng of tissue mRNA or PBMC total RNA as input. After bead purification, a secondary multiplex PCR added Illumina adapters, and libraries were gel-purified between 200 and 400 bp. Libraries carried internal 6-nucleotide barcodes used for demultiplexing. Libraries were sequenced on an Illumina MiSeq with 2x220 or 2x250 nucleotide paired-end reads. The source study handled its data this way. Paired reads were merged with FLASH 1.2.11 and aligned to the GRCh37 human genome with BWA-MEM before extracting TRA and TRB reads. For V and J assignment, an IMGT-derived reference of cassette sequences and CDR3 motifs that included pseudogenes was used. Reads were translated in three frames, and productive CDR3s were defined by a C…FGXG motif without stop codons. A clonotype was defined as a unique combination of a V-J cassette pair and a CDR3 amino acid sequence. Hamming distance filtering was applied to reads, with thresholds set by the sequence error rate of each sample in mapped regions. In-frame beta chains were kept once TCRdb had trimmed the public reads at Q25 with fastp and called clones with MiXCR. For every CDR3 protein sequence, its rows merge into one entry that carries the most common genes and DNA. Clone size and V and J calls follow TCRdb, not the original study. This sample gives fewer than 500,000 distinct CDR3 sequences in total; 41% of them show up just once. In total, the top ten clones hold around 12% of the sample.

The study at large found these results: Group comparisons were based on small numbers of patients: three non-neoplastic, three low-grade glioma and eight or nine glioblastoma patients. Patients with low tissue-blood divergence were marked by a signature set of shared blood CDR3 motifs, and this signature set was depleted in highly divergent patients. VJ-independent divergence between tissue and blood was found to be below expectation in non-neoplastic patients but above expectation in all gliomas, particularly low-grade gliomas. Very few CDR3 sequences were shared between tissue and blood, attributed to high CDR3 diversity and limited sampling.

The TCR comes from a human donor with low-grade glioma or glioblastoma, undergoing nonglioma brain surgery, or in good health (not recorded which). The material sequenced was glioma tissue, nonneoplastic brain tissue, or PBMCs (not recorded which).

The base sequence is TGTGCCAGCAGCCGCAGGACTAGCGGGATCTACGAGCAGTACTTC. This translates into CASSRRTSGIYEQYF. The sequence joins TRBV11-2 to TRBJ2-7; TRBD2 lines up with 12 middle nucleotides. The germline V gene provides CDR1 SGHAT and CDR2 FQNNGV. The CDR3 has 15 amino acids, counting the end cysteine and phenylalanine. The read is trimmed to its CDR3 DNA, 45 bases read in frame from base 1. Here V drops 5 bases and J drops 3 bases, and the junction holds 5 bases not matched to any gene.